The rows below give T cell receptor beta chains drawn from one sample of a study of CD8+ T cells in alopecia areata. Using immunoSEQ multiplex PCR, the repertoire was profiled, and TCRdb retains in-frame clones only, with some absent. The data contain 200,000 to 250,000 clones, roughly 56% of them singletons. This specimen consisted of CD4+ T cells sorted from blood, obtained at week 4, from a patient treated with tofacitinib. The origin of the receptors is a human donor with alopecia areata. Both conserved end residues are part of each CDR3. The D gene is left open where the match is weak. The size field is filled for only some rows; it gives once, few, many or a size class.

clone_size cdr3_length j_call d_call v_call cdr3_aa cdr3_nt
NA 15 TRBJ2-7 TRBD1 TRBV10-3 CAISFGDRITYEQYF TGTGCCATCTCTTTTGGGGACAGGATCACCTACGAGCAGTACTTC
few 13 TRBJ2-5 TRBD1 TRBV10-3 CATAVDRVETQYF TGTGCCACCGCTGTGGACAGGGTCGAGACCCAGTACTTC
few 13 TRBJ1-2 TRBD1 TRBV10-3 CAISEWGQGDYTF TGTGCCATCAGTGAGTGGGGACAGGGGGACTACACCTTC
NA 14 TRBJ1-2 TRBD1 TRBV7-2 CASSRDRALYGYTF TGTGCCAGCAGCAGGGACAGGGCTCTATATGGCTACACCTTC
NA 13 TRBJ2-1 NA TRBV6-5 CASSYRQGGEQFF TGTGCCAGCAGTTACCGCCAGGGGGGTGAGCAGTTCTTC
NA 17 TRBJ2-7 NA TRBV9 CASSETYRRDSSYEQYF TGTGCCAGCAGCGAAACATACCGACGGGATAGCTCCTACGAGCAGTACTTC
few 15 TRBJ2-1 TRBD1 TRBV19 CASSDRGTSMDEQFF TGTGCCAGTAGTGACAGGGGGACTTCTATGGATGAGCAGTTCTTC
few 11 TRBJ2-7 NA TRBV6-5 CASSHHYEQYF TGTGCCAGCAGTCATCACTACGAGCAGTACTTC
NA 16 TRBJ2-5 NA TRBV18 CASSPLSGGAQETQYF TGTGCCAGCTCACCCCTATCAGGCGGGGCCCAAGAGACCCAGTACTTC
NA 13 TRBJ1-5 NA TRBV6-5 CASSYEWGQPQHF TGTGCCAGCAGTTACGAGTGGGGTCAGCCCCAGCATTTT
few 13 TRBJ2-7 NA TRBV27 CASSLGKVHEQYF TGTGCCAGCAGTTTAGGAAAGGTCCACGAGCAGTACTTC
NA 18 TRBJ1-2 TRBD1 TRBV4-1 CASSQVIVRDSENYGYTF TGCGCCAGCAGCCAAGTAATAGTCCGGGACAGTGAGAACTATGGCTACACCTTC
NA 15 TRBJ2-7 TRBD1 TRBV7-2 CASSPRTGVSYEQYF TGTGCCAGCAGCCCGAGGACAGGGGTTTCCTACGAGCAGTACTTC
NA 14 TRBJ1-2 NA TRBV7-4 CASSRTGTLHGYTF TGTGCCAGCAGCCGTACCGGGACACTTCATGGCTACACCTTC
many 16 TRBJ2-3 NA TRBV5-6 CASSLRRGSFSDTQYF TGTGCCAGCAGCTTGAGGAGGGGATCATTTTCGGATACGCAGTATTTT
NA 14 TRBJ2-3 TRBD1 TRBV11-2 CASSFDRAADTQYF TGTGCCAGCAGCTTCGACAGGGCTGCAGATACGCAGTATTTT
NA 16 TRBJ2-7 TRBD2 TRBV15 CATSRDLSGGAHEQYF TGTGCCACCAGCAGAGATCTCAGCGGGGGGGCACACGAGCAGTACTTC
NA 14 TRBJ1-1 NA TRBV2 CASSEESLNTEAFF TGTGCCAGCAGTGAAGAAAGTCTGAACACTGAAGCTTTCTTT
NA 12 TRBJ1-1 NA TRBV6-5 CASSSGTLPAFF TGTGCCAGCAGCTCGGGGACTCTACCAGCTTTCTTT
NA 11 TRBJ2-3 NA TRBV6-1 CASSVRDTQYF TGTGCCAGCAGTGTCCGGGATACGCAGTATTTT
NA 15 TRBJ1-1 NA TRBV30 CAWSGLLGVNTEAFF TGTGCCTGGAGTGGGCTATTGGGAGTGAACACTGAAGCTTTCTTT
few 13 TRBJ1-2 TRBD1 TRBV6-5 CASSLTGDYGYTF TGTGCCAGCAGCCTGACAGGGGACTATGGCTACACCTTC
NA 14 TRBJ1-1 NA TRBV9 CASSVDGGMTEAFF TGTGCCAGCAGCGTAGACGGAGGGATGACTGAAGCTTTCTTT
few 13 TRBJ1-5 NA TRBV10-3 CAISGQGYQPQHF TGTGCCATCAGTGGGCAGGGCTATCAGCCCCAGCATTTT
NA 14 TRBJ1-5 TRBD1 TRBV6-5 CASSSGQGYQPQHF TGTGCCAGCAGTTCAGGACAGGGCTATCAGCCCCAGCATTTT
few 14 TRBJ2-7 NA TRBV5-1 CASSLQGTGNEQYF TGCGCCAGCAGCTTGCAGGGTACCGGGAACGAGCAGTACTTC
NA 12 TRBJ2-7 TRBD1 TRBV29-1 CSVGQGMREQYF TGCAGCGTCGGACAGGGGATGAGGGAGCAGTACTTC
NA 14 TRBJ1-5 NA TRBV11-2 CARANGPEAQPQHF TGTGCCAGGGCGAACGGCCCGGAGGCTCAGCCCCAGCATTTT
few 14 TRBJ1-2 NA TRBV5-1 CASSFQDRLYGYTF TGCGCCAGCAGCTTTCAAGACAGGCTCTATGGCTACACCTTC
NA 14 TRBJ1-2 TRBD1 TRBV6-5 CASSQDRGDYGYTF TGTGCCAGCAGCCAAGACAGGGGGGACTATGGCTACACCTTC
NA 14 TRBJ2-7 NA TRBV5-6 CASSRRSLPYEQYF TGTGCCAGCAGCAGGAGGTCGCTTCCCTACGAGCAGTACTTC
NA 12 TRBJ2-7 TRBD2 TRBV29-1 CSDGTTLYEQYF TGCAGCGACGGGACTACCCTCTACGAGCAGTACTTC
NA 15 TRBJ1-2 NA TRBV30 CAWTFRGFLGYGYTF TGTGCCTGGACCTTTCGCGGGTTCCTGGGGTATGGCTACACCTTC
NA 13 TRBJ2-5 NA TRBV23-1 CASSQVVQETQYF TGCGCCAGCAGTCAAGTAGTCCAAGAGACCCAGTACTTC
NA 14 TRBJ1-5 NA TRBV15 CATSRGEVNQPQHF TGTGCCACCAGCAGAGGTGAGGTCAATCAGCCCCAGCATTTT
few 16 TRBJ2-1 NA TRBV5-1 CASSSFAGGDYNEQFF TGCGCCAGCAGCTCGTTCGCCGGAGGGGATTACAATGAGCAGTTCTTC
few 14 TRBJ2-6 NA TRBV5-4 CASSWDSGANVLTF TGTGCCAGCAGCTGGGACTCTGGGGCCAACGTCCTGACTTTC
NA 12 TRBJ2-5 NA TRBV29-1 CSVQRTGETQYF TGCAGCGTTCAACGGACGGGAGAGACCCAGTACTTC
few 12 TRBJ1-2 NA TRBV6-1 CASSDGVHGYTF TGTGCCAGCAGTGATGGGGTGCACGGCTACACCTTC
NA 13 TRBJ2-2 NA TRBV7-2 CASSLARAGELFF TGTGCCAGCAGCTTAGCGCGGGCCGGGGAGCTGTTTTTT
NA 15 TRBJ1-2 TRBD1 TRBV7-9 CASSPGQGQGYGYTF TGTGCCAGCAGCCCAGGACAGGGGCAGGGGTATGGCTACACCTTC
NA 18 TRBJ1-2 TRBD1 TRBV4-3 CASSQDGGRGQPTYGYTF TGCGCCAGCAGCCAAGATGGAGGCAGGGGGCAACCAACCTATGGCTACACCTTC
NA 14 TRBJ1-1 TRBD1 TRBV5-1 CASRDTGVETEAFF TGCGCCAGCAGAGATACAGGGGTAGAAACTGAAGCTTTCTTT
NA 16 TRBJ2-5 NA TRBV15 CATSPRGGQKGETQYF TGTGCCACCAGCCCCAGGGGGGGGCAAAAAGGGGAGACCCAGTACTTC
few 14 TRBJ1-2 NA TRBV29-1 CSVGGNSGGYGYTF TGCAGCGTGGGGGGAAACTCGGGAGGGTATGGCTACACCTTC
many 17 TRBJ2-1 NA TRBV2 CASSEYSGRGLNNEQFF TGTGCCAGCAGTGAGTATAGCGGCAGGGGTCTAAACAATGAGCAGTTCTTC
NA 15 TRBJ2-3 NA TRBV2 CASGREGQDTDTQYF TGTGCCAGCGGAAGGGAGGGACAAGACACAGATACGCAGTATTTT
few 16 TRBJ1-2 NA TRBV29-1 CSVEGGAGGRFMGYTF TGCAGCGTTGAAGGGGGTGCCGGAGGACGTTTTATGGGCTACACCTTC
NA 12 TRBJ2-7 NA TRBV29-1 CSVAQDAYEQYF TGCAGCGTGGCACAGGACGCCTACGAGCAGTACTTC
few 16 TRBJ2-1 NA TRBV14 CASSQVERLVWGEQFF TGTGCCAGCAGCCAAGTCGAGAGACTAGTGTGGGGTGAGCAGTTCTTC
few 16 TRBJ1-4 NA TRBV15 CATSRDHMATNEKLFF TGTGCCACCAGCAGAGATCATATGGCAACTAATGAAAAACTGTTTTTT
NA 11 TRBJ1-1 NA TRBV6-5 CASSAGHGAFF TGTGCCAGCAGCGCGGGCCACGGAGCTTTCTTT
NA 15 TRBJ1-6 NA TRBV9 CASSAGHNYNSPLHF TGTGCCAGCAGCGCAGGACACAACTATAATTCACCCCTCCACTTT